The following is a TCR beta chain sequence with its context. V trimming: 1 base; J trimming: 0 bases; junction bases outside the gene matches: 0. The CDR3 covers 15 residues. Germline CDR1 reads LGHDT; CDR2 reads YNNKEL (reference sequence). Participants were placed into cohorts based on the clinical history they reported. This specimen comes from a study of blood T cell repertoires in COVID-19. The data were produced by immunoSEQ multiplex PCR, yet TCRdb's version contains in-frame clones alone and is incomplete. The sample holds under 200,000 clones, roughly 85% seen once. The sequence came from a woman in her 70s in a cohort exposed to, infected with or recovered from COVID-19 (not recorded which). This chain links TRBV3-1 (or the pseudogene TRBV3-2) with TRBJ2-1; TRBD2 aligns across 7 bases. The material sequenced was PBMCs or T cells enriched from blood (not recorded which). The CDR3 DNA is TGTGCCAGCAGCCAAGTAGCGGGCTCCTACAATGAGCAGTTCTTC. This gives the protein CASSQVAGSYNEQFF.